Below are 18 T cell receptor beta chains sequenced from a single sample in a study of blood T cell repertoires in COVID-19. Repertoires were generated with immunoSEQ multiplex PCR, while TCRdb's copy carries only in-frame clones and drops some. The sample contains around 62,000 clones, over 80% of which appear only once. The sequencing sample was made of peripheral blood. These receptor sequences come from a man in his 60s with acute or convalescent COVID-19.

J is TRBJ2-1 and V is TRBV5-1; 12 bases fit TRBD2. With 4 bases clipped from V and 9 bases from J, the junction kept 8 bases outside the gene matches. Germline V lookup: CDR1 SGHRS, CDR2 YFSETQ. This CDR3 has 15 residues. Here the CDR3 reads CASSHSSGRGGEQFF. The CDR3 DNA sequence: TGCGCCAGCAGCCACTCTAGCGGGAGGGGGGGTGAGCAGTTCTTC.

V gene TRBV7-2 combines with J gene TRBJ1-2; perhaps TRBD1 as D (6 bases). Germline CDR1 and CDR2: SGHTA and FQGNSA. The length of the CDR3 is 17 residues. Trimming stripped 0 bases from V and 0 bases from J, with 14 bases between. CDR3 sequence reads: CASSLAGRGLANYGYTF. CDR3 in DNA: TGTGCCAGCAGCTTAGCCGGCAGGGGATTAGCTAACTATGGCTACACCTTC. The full variable domain, completed using reference TRBV7-2 and TRBJ1-2, is GAGVSQSPSNKVTEKGKDVELRCDPISGHTALYWYRQSLGQGLEFLIYFQGNSAPDKSGLPSDRFSAERTGGSVSTLTIQRTQQEDSAVYLCASSLAGRGLANYGYTFGSGTRLTVV.

V and J are TRBV4-3 and TRBJ1-1, with D possibly TRBD1 on 5 matching bases. The CDR3 extends over 11 amino acids. V gave up 3 bases and J gave up 11 bases, with 10 bases separating them. The germline gives CDR1 LGHNA, CDR2 YSLEER. The DNA for the CDR3 is TGCGCCAGCAGCCAGAAGAACAGGGCTTTCTTT. It specifies CASSQKNRAFF.

This clone was observed a single time. The rearrangement joins TRBV7-3 to TRBJ2-3; TRBD2 aligns across 8 bases. Germline V lookup: CDR1 SGHTA, CDR2 FQGTGA. The V gene end was trimmed by 5 bases and the J gene end by 0 bases; junction bases not matched to a gene: 16. This CDR3 contains 19 residues. Here the CDR3 reads CASSQRSLAGASSTDTQYF. The CDR3 DNA sequence: TGTGCCAGCAGCCAAAGGTCGCTAGCGGGCGCCTCAAGCACAGATACGCAGTATTTT. Full variable domain (missing parts from reference TRBV7-3 and TRBJ2-3): GAGVSQTPSNKVTEKGKYVELRCDPISGHTALYWYRQSLGQGPEFLIYFQGTGAADDSGLPNDRFFAVRPEGSVSTLKIQRTERGDSAVYLCASSQRSLAGASSTDTQYFGPGTRLTVL.

The J gene is TRBJ2-2, the V gene TRBV29-1, with a possible D match to TRBD1 (6 bases). From germline, CDR1 is SQVTM and CDR2 ANQGSEA. The germline V and J ends were trimmed by 4 bases and 5 bases, with 17 bases remaining between them. The CDR3 length is 15 residues. The CDR3 bases are TGCAGCGTTGTCCTTTGGGGGCGCGAGACCGGGGAGCTGTTTTTT. The encoded protein is CSVVLWGRETGELFF.

The CDR3 spells CASSPTGKPYNEQFF. DNA of the CDR3: TGTGCCAGCAGCCCCACGGGGAAACCCTACAATGAGCAGTTCTTC. The chain recombines TRBV11-2 with TRBJ2-1; D is possibly TRBD2 (5 bases). This CDR3 contains 15 residues. V was shortened by 5 bases and J by 2 bases, with 13 bases between the two germline ends. Germline loops: CDR1 SGHAT, CDR2 FQNNGV.

V is TRBV30 and J is TRBJ1-3; D is possibly TRBD1 (6 bases). Germline-derived CDR1 and CDR2 are GTSNPN and SVGIG (reference sequence). The CDR3 extends over 14 amino acids. V lost 2 bases to trimming and J lost 3 bases, with 11 bases between them. This chain's CDR3 is CAWSQTGGGNTIYF. The CDR3 region has the DNA TGTGCCTGGAGTCAGACAGGAGGTGGAAACACCATATATTTT.

The chain carries TRBV28 and TRBJ1-2, with D possibly being TRBD1 (6 bases). Trimming removed 11 bases at V and 8 bases at J, with 21 bases between. The CDR3 extends over 13 amino acids. Germline V CDR1 and CDR2: MDHEN, SYDVKM. The CDR3 is CALSAGGRGGYTF. For the CDR3, the DNA is TGTGCCCTCTCAGCGGGGGGGCGAGGGGGCTACACCTTC.

The chain is built from TRBV3-1 (or the pseudogene TRBV3-2) and TRBJ2-7; a possible D gene is TRBD1 (7 bases). CDR1 is LGHDT and CDR2 is YNNKEL in the germline V gene (reference sequence). The V end lost 7 bases, the J end lost 6 bases, and 16 bases lay between the germline ends. This CDR3 has 13 residues. The CDR3 sequence: CASTRDRGSEQYF. DNA of the CDR3: TGTGCCAGCACGCGGGACAGAGGTAGCGAGCAGTACTTC.

This clone has a single count. This sequence joins TRBV10-3 and TRBJ2-7; TRBD2 matches 7 bases. The V gene's germline CDR1 is ENHRY and CDR2 SYGVKD. This CDR3 is 14 amino acids long. The J segment lost 10 bases and the V segment lost 3 bases, leaving 12 bases of the junction unmatched. The CDR3 bases are TGTGCCATCAGTGATTTCCAGCGGGACTTAGAACAGTACTTC. This translates into CAISDFQRDLEQYF.

The rearrangement uses TRBV7-8 and TRBJ2-7; TRBD2 agrees at 7 bases. With V trimmed by 5 bases and J by 0 bases, 10 bases remained unmatched. CDR1 and CDR2 from the germline V gene are SGHVS and FQNEAQ. The CDR3 runs 16 residues. The DNA of the CDR3 is TGTGCCAGCAGCCCAATTAGCGGGCCTTACTCCTACGAGCAGTACTTC. Residues: CASSPISGPYSYEQYF.

V gene TRBV7-2 combines with J gene TRBJ1-5; possibly TRBD1 for D (6 bases). Germline lookup yields CDR1 SGHTA and CDR2 FQGNSA. This CDR3 region has 13 residues. V was cut by 5 bases and J by 2 bases, with 7 bases left in between. The chain's CDR3 is CASSRQGNQPQHF. CDR3 bases: TGTGCCAGCAGCCGACAGGGCAATCAGCCCCAGCATTTT.

In nucleotides, the CDR3 is TGTGCCAGCAGTTATAATGACAGGGGGCCGGACACTGAAGCTTTCTTT. Its protein product is CASSYNDRGPDTEAFF. The chain links TRBV6-5 to TRBJ1-1; 10 bases fit TRBD1. The V segment lost 3 bases and the J segment 3 bases; nucleotides outside the gene matches: 7. The CDR3 runs 16 residues. Germline V CDR1 and CDR2: MNHEY, SVGAGI.

The chain couples TRBV6-1 to TRBJ2-7, with 10 bases that match TRBD1. Losses at the gene ends were 1 base for V and 3 bases for J; bases not matched to a gene: 3. Germline V gene data show CDR1 as MNHNS and CDR2 as SASEGT. The CDR3 extends over 15 amino acids. This CDR3 reads CASSEGGTGVYEQYF. For the CDR3, the DNA is TGTGCCAGCAGTGAAGGTGGGACAGGGGTCTACGAGCAGTACTTC.

This clone showed up just once. Other DNA sequences within the sample encode an identical CDR3. This chain links TRBV7-2 with TRBJ2-5; 11 positions agree with TRBD1. This CDR3 is built from 15 residues. V was clipped by 5 bases and J by 4 bases; unmatched bases: 6. CDR1 and CDR2 (germline): SGHTA, FQGNSA. CDR3 DNA: TGTGCCAGCAGCCCGGACAGGGGGCGAGGAGAGACCCAGTACTTC. Translated: CASSPDRGRGETQYF.

The CDR3 here is CASSSTVAEQYF. The CDR3, as DNA: TGTGCCAGCAGCTCTACGGTCGCCGAGCAGTACTTC. The chain has TRBV11-3 and TRBJ2-7; D is ambiguous. V dropped 4 bases and J dropped 6 bases, with 10 bases sitting between them. CDR3 size: 12 residues. CDR1 and CDR2 (germline): SGHNT, YENEEA.

The V and J genes are TRBV5-1 and TRBJ2-3; the D gene is possibly TRBD1 (5 bases). The CDR3 loop spans 15 amino acids. CDR1 and CDR2 from the germline V gene are SGHRS and YFSETQ. With 2 bases removed from V and 2 bases from J, the gap between germline ends came to 12 bases. CDR3 protein: CASSLQVESTDTQYF. CDR3 nucleotides: TGCGCCAGCAGCTTACAGGTGGAATCCACAGATACGCAGTATTTT.

The chain has TRBV5-1 and TRBJ2-1, with 10 bases aligning to TRBD2. The CDR3 loop spans 18 amino acids. The V gene end was trimmed by 0 bases and the J gene end by 8 bases; junction bases not matched to a gene: 14. The germline V gene has CDR1 SGHRS and CDR2 YFSETQ. This CDR3 reads CASSLDLAGDPGADEQFF. CDR3 coding DNA: TGCGCCAGCAGCTTGGATCTAGCGGGGGACCCAGGCGCCGATGAGCAGTTCTTC.